The present entry profiles one T cell receptor beta chain with its context. Its antigen is unidentified. Per germline, CDR1 MNHNS and CDR2 SASEGT. The V gene lost 6 bases and the J gene lost 3 bases, with 14 bases spanning the gap. This CDR3 is built from 15 residues. This specimen belongs to a study of cytomegalovirus exposure and HLA in healthy donors. At the level of the study: In an early release, HLA-typed donors contributed 90 million or so unique TCR sequences. Out of about 410 genotyped donors, approximately 84% belonged to the Caucasian-associated ancestry cluster.

Researchers ran the PCR with 60 Vbeta and 13 Jbeta primers. Produced via immunoSEQ multiplex PCR; TCRdb's table is partial and in-frame only. Its table lists around 150,000 clones. Findings and limits, study-wide: Later on, a genetic analysis was performed. It linked a missense variant in DCLRE1C with V- and J-gene trimming of TCR beta.

The J gene is TRBJ2-2, the V gene TRBV6-1; unclear D gene. Source material: PBMCs. This sequence originates from a woman aged 55-75 years in good health and CMV-seronegative. CDR3 in amino acids: CASRLGEADTGELFF. In DNA form, the CDR3 reads TGTGCCAGCAGGCTCGGCGAGGCGGACACCGGGGAGCTGTTTTTT.